These 28 T cell receptor beta chains were all obtained from the same sample, sequenced in a study of control samples from healthy donors and cancer patients. This table comes from immunoSEQ multiplex PCR, and its TCRdb copy is limited to in-frame clones, with some not included. The sample has around 100,000 clones; under 95% are singletons. The sample taken for sequencing was blood. All receptors derive from a woman aged 18-35 years in good health.

The genes are TRBV11-2 and TRBJ2-7, with D unresolved. Germline V lookup: CDR1 SGHAT, CDR2 FQNNGV. The CDR3 consists of 14 residues. The ends were cut back, 3 bases at V and 2 bases at J, with 11 bases in the middle. The CDR3 DNA sequence: TGTGCCAGCAGCTTTTGGAACGGACCCTACGAGCAGTACTTC. It translates to CASSFWNGPYEQYF.

The chain has TRBV11-3 and TRBJ2-3; 10 nucleotides align to TRBD1. The germline CDR1 and CDR2 sequences are SGHNT and YENEEA. The CDR3 length is 16 residues. Trimming cost V 3 bases and J 0 bases; bases outside gene matches: 3. The DNA of the CDR3 is TGTGCCAGCAGCTTCCGGGACAGGGGTAGCACAGATACGCAGTATTTT. Amino acids: CASSFRDRGSTDTQYF.

The table lists this clone with a count of one. V and J are TRBV28 and TRBJ2-7; possibly TRBD2 for D (6 bases). Germline CDR1 is MDHEN and CDR2 is SYDVKM. Trimming removed 2 bases at V and 2 bases at J, with 10 bases between. This CDR3 is 14 amino acids long. CDR3 bases: TGTGCCAGCAGTTTACTAGCGCCGACCTACGAGCAGTACTTC. It is translated as CASSLLAPTYEQYF. The variable domain in full, completed from reference TRBV28 and TRBJ2-7, reads DVKVTQSSRYLVKRTGEKVFLECVQDMDHENMFWYRQDPGLGLRLIYFSYDVKMKEKGDIPEGYSVSREKKERFSLILESASTNQTSMYLCASSLLAPTYEQYFGPGTRLTVT.

The chain links TRBV5-6 to TRBJ2-7; D is perhaps TRBD1 or TRBD2 (5 bases each). CDR1 is SGHDT, CDR2 YYEEEE, per germline. Trimming left V 4 bases short and J 6 bases short, with 17 bases between. The CDR3 spans 14 residues. In DNA form, the CDR3 reads TGTGCCAGCAGCCCCCCAAGATGGGGGAGCGAGCAGTACTTC. Translating it yields CASSPPRWGSEQYF.

About this clone: Other nucleotide sequences from this sample produce the same CDR3. V is TRBV20-1 and J is TRBJ2-3; the D is unclear. The V and J ends lost 7 bases and 1 base respectively, with 6 bases between them. CDR1 and CDR2 from the germline V gene are DFQATT and SNEGSKA (reference sequence). This CDR3 comprises 11 residues. In nucleotides, the CDR3 is TGCAGTGGAGGCGGCACAGATACGCAGTATTTT. Its translation is CSGGGTDTQYF.

This chain joins TRBV7-9 and TRBJ2-7, with D unclear. Germline CDR1 SEHNR, CDR2 FQNEAQ (reference sequence). Trimming removed 5 bases at V and 5 bases at J, with 13 bases between. CDR3 size: 13 residues. The CDR3 reads CASSTGGRDEQYF. Written as DNA, the CDR3 is TGTGCCAGCAGCACGGGCGGTCGCGACGAGCAGTACTTC.

The chain employs TRBV27 and TRBJ1-1; D is unclear. The V and J ends lost 3 bases and 3 bases respectively, with 8 bases between them. The CDR3 is 13 residues long. In germline, CDR1 is MNHEY, CDR2 SMNVEV (reference sequence). The CDR3 sequence: CASSLGRDTEAFF. In DNA form, the CDR3 reads TGTGCCAGCAGTTTGGGTAGGGACACTGAAGCTTTCTTT.

This chain uses TRBV13 with TRBJ2-7, with D hard to call. V lost 0 bases and J lost 3, with 3 bases in between. The CDR3 is 12 amino acids. In germline, CDR1 is PRHDT, CDR2 FYEKMQ (reference sequence). CDR3 nucleotide sequence: TGTGCCAGCAGCTTAGGAAACTACGAGCAGTACTTC. This gives the protein CASSLGNYEQYF. The variable domain in full, with the rest retrieved from reference TRBV13 and TRBJ2-7, is AAGVIQSPRHLIKEKRETATLKCYPIPRHDTVYWYQQGPGQDPQFLISFYEKMQSDKGSIPDRFSAQQFSDYHSELNMSSLELGDSALYFCASSLGNYEQYFGPGTRLTVT.

The chain uses TRBV10-3 and TRBJ2-3; D remains unclear. CDR3 length equals 16 residues. Germline assignment: CDR1 ENHRY and CDR2 SYGVKD. Trimming cost V 4 bases and J 1 base, with 15 bases left between them. CDR3 in DNA: TGTGCCATCAGTGGGGCAGCCGAAGCCGGCACAGATACGCAGTATTTT. It translates to CAISGAAEAGTDTQYF.

This clone has a handful of counts. The rearrangement links TRBV6-5 to TRBJ1-1; D remains ambiguous. Per germline, CDR1 MNHEY and CDR2 SVGAGI. This CDR3 comprises 15 residues. V gave up 2 bases and J gave up 0 bases, with 10 bases separating them. CDR3 residues: CASSYTTGLNTEAFF. The CDR3 DNA is TGTGCCAGCAGTTACACGACGGGCCTGAACACTGAAGCTTTCTTT.

The chain combines TRBV4-2 with TRBJ2-5; maybe TRBD2 (5 bases). V dropped 0 bases and J dropped 4 bases, with 21 bases sitting between them. This CDR3 spans 18 amino acids. In germline, CDR1 is LGHNA, CDR2 YNFKEQ. CDR3 in amino acids: CASSQEGRAVIPGETQYF. The DNA of the CDR3 is TGTGCCAGCAGCCAAGAAGGGAGAGCGGTTATCCCGGGAGAGACCCAGTACTTC.

This chain links TRBV11-2 with TRBJ2-7, with D unresolved. This CDR3 contains 14 residues. V lost 1 base and J lost 2, with 9 bases in between. Looked up from germline, CDR1 is SGHAT and CDR2 is FQNNGV. Here the CDR3 DNA reads TGTGCCAGCAGCTTAGGAGCTGGACCCTACGAGCAGTACTTC. As protein: CASSLGAGPYEQYF.

This clone showed up just once. This chain uses TRBV6-5 with TRBJ1-5; D gene uncertain. This CDR3 is 14 amino acids long. The germline CDR1 and CDR2 sequences are MNHEY and SVGAGI. Trimming shortened V by 8 bases and J by 2 bases, and 13 bases separated the two germline ends. The CDR3, as DNA: TGTGCCAGCTCGAGGCTAGCCCGCAATCAGCCCCAGCATTTT. This encodes CASSRLARNQPQHF.

The V and J genes are TRBV12-5 and TRBJ1-1; D call uncertain. CDR1 is LGHNT, CDR2 FRNRAP, per germline. Trimming removed 0 bases at V and 0 bases at J, with 14 bases between. The CDR3 sequence is 17 residues long. This chain's CDR3 is CASGLVGQIDMNTEAFF. CDR3 nucleotide sequence: TGTGCTAGTGGTTTGGTAGGGCAGATAGACATGAACACTGAAGCTTTCTTT. The full variable domain, in which reference TRBV12-5 and TRBJ1-1 provide the parts outside the CDR3, is DARVTQTPRHKVTEMGQEVTMRCQPILGHNTVFWYRQTMMQGLELLAYFRNRAPLDDSGMPKDRFSAEMPDATLATLKIQPSEPRDSAVYFCASGLVGQIDMNTEAFFGQGTRLTVV.

Notes on this clone: An end of the junction differs from the germline gene, which may be a read error. The chain has TRBV14 and TRBJ2-7; D assignment may be TRBD1 or TRBD2 (5 bases each). CDR1 is SGHDN and CDR2 is FVKESK in the germline V gene. This CDR3 is built from 14 residues. The CDR3 DNA follows: TGTGCCAGCAGCGTGATCGGGGCAGGCCGGGGTATGGACTTC. The encoded protein is CASSVIGAGRGMDF.

V gene TRBV7-7 combines with J gene TRBJ2-5, with unresolved D. The germline gives CDR1 SSHAT, CDR2 FNYEAQ (reference sequence). The CDR3 sequence is 16 residues long. Trimming stripped 5 bases from V and 2 bases from J, with 18 bases between. The CDR3 sequence: CASSPTSFAIQETQYF. The CDR3 nucleotides are TGTGCCAGCAGCCCTACTTCTTTCGCGATACAAGAGACCCAGTACTTC.

The rearrangement links TRBV24-1 to TRBJ1-5; 11 bases match TRBD1. CDR3 length: 13 residues. Per the germline V gene, CDR1 is KGHDR and CDR2 is SFDVKD. After removal of 9 bases from V and 7 bases from J, the junction contained 4 bases not matched to a gene. Here the CDR3 reads CATGTGGRQPQHF. In nucleotides, the CDR3 is TGTGCCACCGGGACAGGGGGTCGGCAGCCCCAGCATTTT.

The J gene is TRBJ1-1, the V gene TRBV5-6; a possible D gene is TRBD1 (6 bases). Between the trimmed V and J ends, which lost 2 bases and 0 bases, there was a span of 17 bases. Germline CDR1 is SGHDT and CDR2 is YYEEEE. The CDR3 runs to 17 residues. The CDR3 region has the DNA TGTGCCAGCAGCTTACCTCCTCGGGGGCGGATGAACACTGAAGCTTTCTTT. This sequence encodes CASSLPPRGRMNTEAFF.

The V gene is TRBV29-1, the J gene TRBJ2-3; 7 nucleotides match TRBD1. Germline loops: CDR1 SQVTM, CDR2 ANQGSEA. The CDR3 has 16 amino acids. Trimming took 1 base from V and 5 from J; bases not matched to a gene: 12. CDR3 nucleotide sequence: TGCAGCGTTGAAGGGGTGACAGGGACCCCAAAAGATACGCAGTATTTT. It specifies CSVEGVTGTPKDTQYF.

The rearrangement links TRBV29-1 to TRBJ2-3, with 8 positions matching TRBD1. The CDR3 runs to 15 residues. Looked up from germline, CDR1 is SQVTM and CDR2 is ANQGSEA. V was clipped by 4 bases and J by 3 bases; unmatched bases: 9. The DNA of the CDR3 is TGCAGCGTTGGCCGTGGACAGGGAAAAACAGATACGCAGTATTTT. It translates to CSVGRGQGKTDTQYF.

CDR3 region: CASSSTPNYGYTF. DNA of the CDR3: TGTGCCAGCAGTTCCACACCGAACTATGGCTACACCTTC. The chain has TRBV6-5 and TRBJ1-2, with D unclear. The CDR3 consists of 13 residues. Per germline, CDR1 MNHEY and CDR2 SVGAGI. Trimming left V 4 bases short and J 2 bases short, with 8 bases between.

The rearrangement links TRBV11-3 to TRBJ2-5; tentatively, D is TRBD2 (5 bases). CDR1 is SGHNT, CDR2 YENEEA, per germline. The CDR3 consists of 13 residues. The germline V and J ends were trimmed by 4 bases and 5 bases, with 11 bases remaining between them. The CDR3 here is CASSSTSWETQYF. The CDR3 region has the DNA TGTGCCAGCAGCTCAACTAGTTGGGAGACCCAGTACTTC.

This chain connects TRBV28 to TRBJ1-3; no clear D. Germline lookup yields CDR1 MDHEN and CDR2 SYDVKM. Trimming removed 7 bases at V and 0 bases at J, with 10 bases between. CDR3 length: 14 amino acids. CDR3 sequence: CASTPSASGNTIYF. In nucleotides, the CDR3 is TGTGCCAGCACCCCGTCCGCCTCTGGAAACACCATATATTTT.

The chain has TRBV18 and TRBJ2-5; no reliable D call. The CDR3 runs to 13 residues. The V gene's germline CDR1 is KGHSH and CDR2 LQKENI. Trimming shortened V by 2 bases and J by 4 bases, and 8 bases separated the two germline ends. CDR3 DNA: TGTGCCAGCTCACCAGTTGGGCGAGAGACCCAGTACTTC. This translates into CASSPVGRETQYF.

This CDR3 reads CASRRGANTEAFF. In DNA form, the CDR3 reads TGTGCCAGCAGGAGGGGGGCGAACACTGAAGCTTTCTTT. The chain joins TRBV6-5 to TRBJ1-1, with D tentatively TRBD1 (6 bases). V lost 6 bases and J 1 base, leaving 9 bases between the germline ends. Per the germline V gene, CDR1 is MNHEY and CDR2 is SVGAGI. The CDR3 totals 13 residues.

The rearrangement links TRBV19 to TRBJ1-1; D unclear. CDR1 is LNHDA, CDR2 SQIVND, per germline (reference sequence). The CDR3 has 13 residues. V shed 8 bases and J shed 0 bases, with 10 bases lying between them. The CDR3 DNA follows: TGTGCCAGTTCGGTCGGCATGAACACTGAAGCTTTCTTT. Protein product: CASSVGMNTEAFF.

The rearrangement links TRBV28 to TRBJ2-3, with TRBD1 matching 8 bases. J was trimmed by 4 bases and V by 5 bases; bases with no gene match: 8. The CDR3 loop spans 15 amino acids. Germline assignment: CDR1 MDHEN and CDR2 SYDVKM. DNA for the CDR3: TGTGCCAGCAGTACGCGACAGGGGTCGGCAGATACGCAGTATTTT. Amino acid sequence: CASSTRQGSADTQYF.

V is TRBV1 and J is TRBJ2-1; the table's TRBD2 call for D was not verified on the DNA. TRBV1 is a recognized pseudogene. The CDR3 is 13 amino acids. CDR3 protein: CTSRKPTSIEQFF. The CDR3 nucleotides are TGCACCAGCAGGAAACCGACTAGCATTGAGCAGTTCTTC.